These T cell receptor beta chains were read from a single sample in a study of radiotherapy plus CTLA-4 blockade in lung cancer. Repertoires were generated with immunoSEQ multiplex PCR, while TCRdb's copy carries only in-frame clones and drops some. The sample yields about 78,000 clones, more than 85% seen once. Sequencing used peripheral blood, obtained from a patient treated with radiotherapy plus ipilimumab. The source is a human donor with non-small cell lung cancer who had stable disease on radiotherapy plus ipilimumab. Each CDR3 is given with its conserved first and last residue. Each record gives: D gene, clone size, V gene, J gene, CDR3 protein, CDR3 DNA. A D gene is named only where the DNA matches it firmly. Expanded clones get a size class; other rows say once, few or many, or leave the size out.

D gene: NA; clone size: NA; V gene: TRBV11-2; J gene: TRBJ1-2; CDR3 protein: CASSPLRGPRGYGYTF; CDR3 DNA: TGTGCCAGCAGCCCGCTGAGGGGTCCCCGCGGTTATGGCTACACCTTC
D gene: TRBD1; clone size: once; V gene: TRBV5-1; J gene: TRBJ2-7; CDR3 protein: CASSPWDSAYEQYF; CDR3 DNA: TGCGCCAGCAGCCCCTGGGACAGCGCCTACGAGCAGTACTTC
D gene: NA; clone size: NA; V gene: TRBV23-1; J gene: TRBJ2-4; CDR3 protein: CASSRIRGTKNIQYF; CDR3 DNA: TGCGCCAGCAGTCGGATAAGGGGGACCAAAAACATTCAGTACTTC
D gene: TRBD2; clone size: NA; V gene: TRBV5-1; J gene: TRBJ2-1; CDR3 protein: CASSFSGVNEQFF; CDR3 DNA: TGCGCCAGCAGCTTTAGCGGGGTCAATGAGCAGTTCTTC
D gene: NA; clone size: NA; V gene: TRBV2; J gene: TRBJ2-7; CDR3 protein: CASMGDSRAQYF; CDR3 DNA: TGTGCCAGCATGGGGGACTCTCGAGCCCAGTACTTC
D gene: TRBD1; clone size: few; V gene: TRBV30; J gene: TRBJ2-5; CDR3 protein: CAWSPGTGGAETQYF; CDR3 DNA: TGTGCCTGGAGTCCCGGGACAGGGGGGGCAGAGACCCAGTACTTC
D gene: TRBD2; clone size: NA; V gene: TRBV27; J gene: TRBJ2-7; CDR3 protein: CASSPSGRGMYEQYF; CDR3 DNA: TGTGCCAGCAGTCCATCAGGGAGGGGAATGTACGAGCAGTACTTC
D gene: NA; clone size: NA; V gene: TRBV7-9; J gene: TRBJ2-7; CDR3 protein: CASSLGDLGTEQYF; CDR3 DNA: TGTGCCAGCAGCTTAGGCGATTTGGGTACCGAGCAGTACTTC
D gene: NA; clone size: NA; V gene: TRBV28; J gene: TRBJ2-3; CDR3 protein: CASSSRDPPRRQYF; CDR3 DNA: TGTGCCAGCAGTTCCCGGGACCCCCCCCGCAGGCAGTATTTT
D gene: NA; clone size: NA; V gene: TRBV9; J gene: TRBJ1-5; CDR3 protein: CASSVGLSNQPQHF; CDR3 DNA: TGTGCCAGCAGCGTAGGGCTTAGCAATCAGCCCCAGCATTTT
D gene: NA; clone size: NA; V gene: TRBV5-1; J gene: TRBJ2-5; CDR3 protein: CASSQQEGGQTQYF; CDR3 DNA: TGCGCCAGCAGCCAGCAGGAGGGTGGACAGACCCAGTACTTC
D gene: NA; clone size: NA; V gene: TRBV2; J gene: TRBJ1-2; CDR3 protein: CASLLRELYGYTF; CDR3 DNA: TGTGCCAGCTTACTCAGGGAGCTCTATGGCTACACCTTC
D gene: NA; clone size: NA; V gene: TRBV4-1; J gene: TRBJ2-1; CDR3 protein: CASSLGQYNEQFF; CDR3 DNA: TGCGCCAGCAGCCTGGGACAATACAATGAGCAGTTCTTC
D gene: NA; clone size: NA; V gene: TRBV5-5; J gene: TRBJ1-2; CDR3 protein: CASSPQVVGGVYGYTF; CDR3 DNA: TGTGCCAGCAGCCCCCAGGTCGTAGGGGGAGTCTATGGCTACACCTTC
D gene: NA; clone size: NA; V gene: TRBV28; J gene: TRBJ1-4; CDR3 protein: CASSFTGTEKLFF; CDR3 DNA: TGTGCCAGCAGTTTTACAGGGACCGAAAAACTGTTTTTT
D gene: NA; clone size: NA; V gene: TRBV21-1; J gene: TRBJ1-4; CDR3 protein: CASSKGGPGHVSTNEKLFF; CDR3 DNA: TGTGCCAGCAGCAAAGGGGGGCCGGGACACGTATCAACTAATGAAAAACTGTTTTTT
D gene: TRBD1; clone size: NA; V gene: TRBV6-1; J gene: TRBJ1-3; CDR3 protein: CASSRDRDSGNTIYF; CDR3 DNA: TGTGCCAGCAGTCGGGACAGGGACTCTGGAAACACCATATATTTT
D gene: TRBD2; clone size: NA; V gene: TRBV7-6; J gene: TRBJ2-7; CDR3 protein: CASSLASGRGNEQYF; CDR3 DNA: TGTGCCAGCAGCTTAGCGAGCGGGAGAGGGAACGAGCAGTACTTC
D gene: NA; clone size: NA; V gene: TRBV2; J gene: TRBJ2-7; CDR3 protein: CASRAEGVGTYEQYF; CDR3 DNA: TGTGCCAGCAGGGCGGAGGGAGTGGGTACTTACGAGCAGTACTTC
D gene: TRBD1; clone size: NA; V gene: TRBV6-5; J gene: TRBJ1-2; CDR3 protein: CASSLDRAPYGYTF; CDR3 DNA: TGTGCCAGCAGTCTGGACAGGGCTCCTTATGGCTACACCTTC